Listed here is a single TCR beta chain. Its specificity is unknown. ViraFEST assay sequencing came after antigen-specific CD4+ T cells were expanded with viral peptide pools. CD4+ T cell isolation took place after less than 13 days of culture. Having tested negative for nucleocapsid antibodies, the vaccine recipients showed no prior SARS-CoV-2 infection. Half of the medium was exchanged for IL-2 medium on both days 3 and 7. The record originates from a study of vaccination effects on CD4 cells after COVID-19. Study conclusions and caveats: From healthy vaccinees, only 1 of 255 vaccine-induced clones also reacted to common cold coronaviruses. Among infection- and vaccine-induced clones, marked clonal contraction occurred late after vaccination.

V trimming: 1 base; J trimming: 4 bases; junction bases outside the gene matches: 12. This CDR3 is built from 17 residues. Germline assignment: CDR1 PRHDT and CDR2 FYEKMQ (reference sequence). The repertoire was sequenced with immunoSEQ multiplex PCR; TCRdb's copy has only in-frame clones and lacks some. Among 70,000 or so clones listed, around 81% were seen once. The rearrangement links TRBV13 to TRBJ1-1; TRBD1 matches 7 bases. The sequence came from a human donor who received a COVID-19 vaccine. This specimen consisted of CD4+ T cells from PBMCs cultured with SARS-CoV-2 spike peptides, obtained before COVID-19 vaccination. This chain's CDR3 is CASSLVVPGGKGTEAFF. The CDR3 DNA reads TGTGCCAGCAGCTTAGTCGTCCCAGGGGGGAAAGGCACTGAAGCTTTCTTT.